These 4 T cell receptor beta chains came from one sample sequenced in a study of CD8 T cells in ankylosing spondylitis. MiXCR, run by TCRdb on the 5' RACE reads, gives a single entry per CDR3 protein. The top ten hold around 13% of the sample, which has 300,000 to 400,000 distinct CDR3 sequences, approximately 22% seen once. Specimen: blood, either unsorted or a sorted T cell fraction (not recorded which). These receptors all come from a male donor with ankylosing spondylitis or in good health (not recorded which).

This clonotype showed up just a few times. The V call is TRBV27, the J call TRBJ1-5, with 12 bases aligning to TRBD1. The V gene end was trimmed by 0 bases and the J gene end by 7 bases; junction bases not matched to a gene: 1. Germline V gene lookup returns CDR1 MNHEY and CDR2 SMNVEV (reference sequence). This CDR3 spans 15 amino acids. Here the CDR3 DNA reads TGTGCCAGCAGTTTATCCGGGACAGGGGGCCAGCCCCAGCATTTT. This codes for CASSLSGTGGQPQHF.

The chain joins TRBV29-1 to TRBJ2-1; D is uncertain. The CDR3 covers 13 residues. Deletions cut 3 bases from V and 7 bases from J, with 13 bases between. CDR1 and CDR2 from the germline V gene are SQVTM and ANQGSEA. The chain's CDR3 is CSVEAEQGNEQFF. CDR3 nucleotides: TGCAGCGTTGAGGCCGAACAAGGAAATGAGCAGTTCTTC.

This clonotype has a handful of counts. The chain couples TRBV4-1 to TRBJ1-2, with TRBD1 identical over 8 bases. The CDR3 loop spans 15 amino acids. With 2 bases clipped from V and 4 bases from J, the junction kept 6 bases outside the gene matches. The germline V gene has CDR1 MGHRA and CDR2 YSYEKL. The CDR3 region is CASSQTTGTGYGYTF. The CDR3 DNA is TGCGCCAGCAGCCAAACCACCGGGACAGGCTATGGCTACACCTTC.

This clonotype has ten or more counts. The gene calls are TRBV28 and TRBJ2-1; maybe TRBD1 (7 bases). V lost 6 bases and J lost 0, with 12 bases in between. The CDR3 extends over 15 amino acids. Germline V gives CDR1 MDHEN, CDR2 SYDVKM. The CDR3 loop is CASSGGQSSYNEQFF. CDR3 nucleotide sequence: TGTGCCAGCAGCGGGGGACAGAGCTCCTACAATGAGCAGTTCTTC.